Reported below is one TCR beta chain. The data stem from a study of blood T cell repertoires in COVID-19. Study context: The analysed material was cDNA or gDNA that came from T cells, B-cell-depleted T cells, or PBMCs.

With 0 bases removed from V and 2 bases from J, the gap between germline ends came to 14 bases. This CDR3 spans 16 amino acids. Germline CDR1 reads GTSNPN; CDR2 reads SVGIG (reference sequence). Original processing methods: Amplification with reference gene primers provided the estimates of nucleated cell counts. Profiled with immunoSEQ multiplex PCR; TCRdb holds only in-frame clones, not every one. V, J and clone size derive from that table, while D and trimming were established from the DNA sequence. This sample carries 340,000 or so clones, more than 75% of them seen once, and the ten largest clones take 1%.

This chain joins TRBV30 and TRBJ1-5; D might be TRBD1 (5 bases). The material sequenced was peripheral blood. The sequence was collected from a man in his fifties with active or convalescent COVID-19. The CDR3 DNA is TGTGCCTGGAGTGTAGCCGGAGGGGTTGGCAATCAGCCCCAGCATTTT. It is translated as CAWSVAGGVGNQPQHF.